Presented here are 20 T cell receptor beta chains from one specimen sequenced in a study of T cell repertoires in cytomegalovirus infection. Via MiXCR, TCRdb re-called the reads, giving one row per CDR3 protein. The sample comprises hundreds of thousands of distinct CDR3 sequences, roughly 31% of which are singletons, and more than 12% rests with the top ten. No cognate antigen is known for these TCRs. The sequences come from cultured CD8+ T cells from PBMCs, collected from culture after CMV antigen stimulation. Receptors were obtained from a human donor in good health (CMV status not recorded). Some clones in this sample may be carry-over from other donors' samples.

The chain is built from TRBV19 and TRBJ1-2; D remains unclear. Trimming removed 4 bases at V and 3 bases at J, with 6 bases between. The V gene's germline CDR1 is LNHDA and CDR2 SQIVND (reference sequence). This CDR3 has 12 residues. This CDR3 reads CASSSSDYGYTF. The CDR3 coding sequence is TGTGCCAGTAGTAGTTCAGACTATGGCTACACCTTC.

The CDR3 nucleotides are TGTGCCAGCAGTTTACGCGAGGTAGGTTACAATGAGCAGTTCTTC. Its protein product is CASSLREVGYNEQFF. The rearrangement uses TRBV28 and TRBJ2-1, with D uncertain. The CDR3 is 15 amino acids. The germline V gene has CDR1 MDHEN and CDR2 SYDVKM. Trimming left V 2 bases short and J 4 bases short, with 12 bases between.

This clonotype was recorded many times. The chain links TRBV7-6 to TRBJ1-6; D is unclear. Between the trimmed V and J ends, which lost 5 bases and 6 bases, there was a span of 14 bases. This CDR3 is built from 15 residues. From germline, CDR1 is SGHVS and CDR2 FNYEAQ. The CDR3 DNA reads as TGTGCCAGCAGCCCCCGGGCAGAGCGTAATTCACCCCTCCACTTT. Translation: CASSPRAERNSPLHF.

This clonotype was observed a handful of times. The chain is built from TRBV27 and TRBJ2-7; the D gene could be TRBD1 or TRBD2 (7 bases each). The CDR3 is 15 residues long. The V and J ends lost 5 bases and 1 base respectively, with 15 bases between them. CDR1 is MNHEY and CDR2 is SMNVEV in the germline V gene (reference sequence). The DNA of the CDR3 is TGTGCCAGCAGTGCCCAGGGGGAGGGGTCCTACGAGCAGTACTTC. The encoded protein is CASSAQGEGSYEQYF.

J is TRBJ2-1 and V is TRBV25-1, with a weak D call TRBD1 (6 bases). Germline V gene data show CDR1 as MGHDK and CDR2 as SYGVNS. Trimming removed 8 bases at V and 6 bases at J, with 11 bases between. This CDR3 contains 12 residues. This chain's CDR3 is CASGYRVNEQFF. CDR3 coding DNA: TGTGCCAGCGGTTACAGGGTCAATGAGCAGTTCTTC.

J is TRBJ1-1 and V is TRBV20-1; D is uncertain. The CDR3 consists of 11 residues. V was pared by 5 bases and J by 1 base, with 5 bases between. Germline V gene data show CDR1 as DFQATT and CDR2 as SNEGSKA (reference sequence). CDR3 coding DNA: TGCAGTGCTCTGGAGAACACTGAAGCTTTCTTT. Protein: CSALENTEAFF.

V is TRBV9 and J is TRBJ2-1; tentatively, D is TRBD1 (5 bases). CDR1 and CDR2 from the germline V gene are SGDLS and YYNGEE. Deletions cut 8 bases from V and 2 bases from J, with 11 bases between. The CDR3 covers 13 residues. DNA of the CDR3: TGTGCCAGTGGAGTAGGGGCCTACAATGAGCAGTTCTTC. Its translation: CASGVGAYNEQFF.

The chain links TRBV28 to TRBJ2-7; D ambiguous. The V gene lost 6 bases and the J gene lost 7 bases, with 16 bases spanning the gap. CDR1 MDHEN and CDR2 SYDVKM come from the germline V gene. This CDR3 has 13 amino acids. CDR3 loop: CASSSRQGPEQYV. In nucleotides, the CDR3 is TGTGCCAGCAGCTCTAGACAAGGACCGGAGCAGTACGTC.

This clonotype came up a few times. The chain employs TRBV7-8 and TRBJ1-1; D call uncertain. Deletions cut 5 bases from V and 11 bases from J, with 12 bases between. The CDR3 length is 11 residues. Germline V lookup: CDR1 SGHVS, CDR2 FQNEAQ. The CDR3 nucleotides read TGTGCCAGCAGCAGGGAAAGGCTCGCTTTCTTT. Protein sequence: CASSRERLAFF. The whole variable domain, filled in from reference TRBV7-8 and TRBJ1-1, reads GAGVSQSPRYKVAKRGQDVALRCDPISGHVSLFWYQQALGQGPEFLTYFQNEAQLDKSGLPSDRFFAERPEGSVSTLKIQRTQQEDSAVYLCASSRERLAFFGQGTRLTVV.

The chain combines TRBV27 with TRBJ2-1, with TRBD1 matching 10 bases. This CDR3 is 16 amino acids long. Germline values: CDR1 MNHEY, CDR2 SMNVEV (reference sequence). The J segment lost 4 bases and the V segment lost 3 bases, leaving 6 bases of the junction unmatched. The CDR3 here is CASSFGGTGAYNEQFF. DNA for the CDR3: TGTGCCAGCAGTTTCGGAGGGACAGGGGCGTACAATGAGCAGTTCTTC.

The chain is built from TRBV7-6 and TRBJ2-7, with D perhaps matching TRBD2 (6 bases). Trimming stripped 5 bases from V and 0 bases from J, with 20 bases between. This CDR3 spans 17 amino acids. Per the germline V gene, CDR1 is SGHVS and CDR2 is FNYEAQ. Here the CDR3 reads CASSPQQGGAVSYEQYF. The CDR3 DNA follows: TGTGCCAGCAGCCCCCAGCAGGGCGGGGCCGTCTCCTACGAGCAGTACTTC.

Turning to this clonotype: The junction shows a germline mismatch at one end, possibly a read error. The CDR3 loop is CASSLGLAGGDEQFF. The CDR3 bases are TGTGCCAGCAGCCTCGGTCTAGCGGGGGGGGATGAGCAGTTCTTC. This chain uses TRBV5-1 with TRBJ2-1, with 12 bases matching TRBD2. The CDR3 length is 15 residues. The germline V gene has CDR1 SGHRS and CDR2 YFSETQ.

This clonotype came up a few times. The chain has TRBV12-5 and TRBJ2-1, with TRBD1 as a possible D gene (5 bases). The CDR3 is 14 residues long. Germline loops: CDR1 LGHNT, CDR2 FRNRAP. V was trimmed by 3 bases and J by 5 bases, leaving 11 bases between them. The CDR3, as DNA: TGTGCTAGTGGTTTAGAAGGGGCCCACAATGAGCAGTTCTTC. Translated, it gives CASGLEGAHNEQFF.

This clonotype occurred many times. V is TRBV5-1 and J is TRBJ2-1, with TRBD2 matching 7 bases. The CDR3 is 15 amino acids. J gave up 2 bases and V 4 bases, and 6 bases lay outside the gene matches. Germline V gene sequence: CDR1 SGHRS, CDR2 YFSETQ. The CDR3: CASSPRGDAYNEQFF. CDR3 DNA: TGCGCCAGCAGCCCACGGGGGGACGCCTACAATGAGCAGTTCTTC.

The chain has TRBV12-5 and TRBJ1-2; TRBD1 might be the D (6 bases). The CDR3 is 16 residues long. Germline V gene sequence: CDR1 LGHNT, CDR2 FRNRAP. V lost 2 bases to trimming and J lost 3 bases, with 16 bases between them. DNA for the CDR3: TGTGCTAGTGGTTTGCCGGAGGGGGAAGGGGACTATGGCTACACCTTC. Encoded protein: CASGLPEGEGDYGYTF.

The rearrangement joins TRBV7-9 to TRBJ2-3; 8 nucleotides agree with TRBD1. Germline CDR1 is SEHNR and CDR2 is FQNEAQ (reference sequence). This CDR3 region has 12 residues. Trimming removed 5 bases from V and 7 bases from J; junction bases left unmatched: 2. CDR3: CASSRTGYTQYF. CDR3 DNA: TGTGCCAGCAGCAGGACAGGGTATACGCAGTATTTT.

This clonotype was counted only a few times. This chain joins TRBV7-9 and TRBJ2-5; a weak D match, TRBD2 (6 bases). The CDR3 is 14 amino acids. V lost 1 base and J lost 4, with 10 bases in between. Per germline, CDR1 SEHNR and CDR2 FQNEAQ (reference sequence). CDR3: CASSLEEGRETQYF. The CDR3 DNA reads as TGTGCCAGCAGCTTAGAGGAGGGGCGAGAGACCCAGTACTTC.

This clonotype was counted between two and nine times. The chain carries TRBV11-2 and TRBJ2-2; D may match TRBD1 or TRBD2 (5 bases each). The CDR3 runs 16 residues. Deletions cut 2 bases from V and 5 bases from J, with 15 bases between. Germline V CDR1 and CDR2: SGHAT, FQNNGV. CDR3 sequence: CASSLSRGRRTGELFF. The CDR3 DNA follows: TGTGCCAGCAGCTTATCAAGGGGCAGGAGGACCGGGGAGCTGTTTTTT. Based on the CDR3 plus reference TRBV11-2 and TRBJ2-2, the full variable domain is EAGVAQSPRYKIIEKRQSVAFWCNPISGHATLYWYQQILGQGPKLLIQFQNNGVVDDSQLPKDRFSAERLKGVDSTLKIQPAKLEDSAVYLCASSLSRGRRTGELFFGEGSRLTVL.

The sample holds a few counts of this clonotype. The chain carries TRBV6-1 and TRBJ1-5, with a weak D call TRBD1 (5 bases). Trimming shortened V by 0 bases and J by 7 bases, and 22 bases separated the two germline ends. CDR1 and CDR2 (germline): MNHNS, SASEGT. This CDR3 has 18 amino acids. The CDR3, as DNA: TGTGCCAGCAGTGAAGCTGCCACCCTTAAGGGGAGGAAGCAGCCCCAGCATTTT. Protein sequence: CASSEAATLKGRKQPQHF.

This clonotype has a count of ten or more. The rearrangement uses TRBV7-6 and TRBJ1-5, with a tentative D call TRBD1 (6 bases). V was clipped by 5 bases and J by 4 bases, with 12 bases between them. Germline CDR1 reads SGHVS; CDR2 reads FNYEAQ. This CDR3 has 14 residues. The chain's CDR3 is CASSPGTLNQPQHF. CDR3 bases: TGTGCCAGCAGCCCCGGGACACTGAATCAGCCCCAGCATTTT.